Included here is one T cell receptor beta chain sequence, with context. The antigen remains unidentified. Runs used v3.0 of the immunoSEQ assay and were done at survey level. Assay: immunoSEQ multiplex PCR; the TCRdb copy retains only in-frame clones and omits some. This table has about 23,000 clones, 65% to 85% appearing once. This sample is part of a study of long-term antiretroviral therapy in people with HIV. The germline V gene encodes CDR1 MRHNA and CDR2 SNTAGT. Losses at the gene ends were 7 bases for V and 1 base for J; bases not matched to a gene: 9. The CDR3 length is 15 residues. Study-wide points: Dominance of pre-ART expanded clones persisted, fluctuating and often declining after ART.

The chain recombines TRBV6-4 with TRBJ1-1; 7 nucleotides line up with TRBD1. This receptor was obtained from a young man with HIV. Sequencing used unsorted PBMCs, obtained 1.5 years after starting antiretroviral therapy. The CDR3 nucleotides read TGTGCCAGCACCCGGGACAGCAGACCGAACACTGAAGCTTTCTTT. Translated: CASTRDSRPNTEAFF.